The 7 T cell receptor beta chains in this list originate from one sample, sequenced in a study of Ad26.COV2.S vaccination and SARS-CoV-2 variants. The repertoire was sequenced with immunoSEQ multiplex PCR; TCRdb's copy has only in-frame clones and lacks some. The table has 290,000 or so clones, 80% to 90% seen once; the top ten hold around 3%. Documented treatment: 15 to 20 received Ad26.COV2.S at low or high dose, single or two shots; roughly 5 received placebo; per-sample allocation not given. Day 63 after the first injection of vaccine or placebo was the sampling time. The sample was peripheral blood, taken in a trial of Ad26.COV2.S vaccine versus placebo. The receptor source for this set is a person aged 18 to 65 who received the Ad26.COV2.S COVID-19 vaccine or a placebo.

For the CDR3, the DNA is TGTGCCAGTAGTTCCGCCGCTTTAGCGGGCGAGCAGTACTTC. This encodes CASSSAALAGEQYF. The chain employs TRBV19 and TRBJ2-7, with TRBD2 matching over 7 bases. Trimming at V came to 5 bases and at J to 6 bases, leaving 10 bases not matched to a gene. In germline, CDR1 is LNHDA, CDR2 SQIVND (reference sequence). This CDR3 has 14 residues.

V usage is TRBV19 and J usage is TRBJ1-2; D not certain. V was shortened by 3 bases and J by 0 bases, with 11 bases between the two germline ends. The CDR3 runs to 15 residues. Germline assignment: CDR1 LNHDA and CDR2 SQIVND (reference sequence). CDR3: CASSIGTEPNYGYTF. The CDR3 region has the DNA TGTGCCAGTAGTATCGGAACAGAGCCTAACTATGGCTACACCTTC.

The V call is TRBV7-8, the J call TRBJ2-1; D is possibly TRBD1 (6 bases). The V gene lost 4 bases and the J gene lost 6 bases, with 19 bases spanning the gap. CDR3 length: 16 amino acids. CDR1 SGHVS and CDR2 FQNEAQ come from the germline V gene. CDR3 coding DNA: TGTGCCAGCAGCTGGAGAGCGGCAGGGGCTTCCAATGAGCAGTTCTTC. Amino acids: CASSWRAAGASNEQFF. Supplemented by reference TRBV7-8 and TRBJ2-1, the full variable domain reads GAGVSQSPRYKVAKRGQDVALRCDPISGHVSLFWYQQALGQGPEFLTYFQNEAQLDKSGLPSDRFFAERPEGSVSTLKIQRTQQEDSAVYLCASSWRAAGASNEQFFGPGTRLTVL.

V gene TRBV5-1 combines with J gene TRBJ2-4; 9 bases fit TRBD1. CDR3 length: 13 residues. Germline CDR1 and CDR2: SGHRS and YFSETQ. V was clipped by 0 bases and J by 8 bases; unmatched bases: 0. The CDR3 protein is CASSLDRGHIQYF. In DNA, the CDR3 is TGCGCCAGCAGCTTGGACAGGGGGCACATTCAGTACTTC.

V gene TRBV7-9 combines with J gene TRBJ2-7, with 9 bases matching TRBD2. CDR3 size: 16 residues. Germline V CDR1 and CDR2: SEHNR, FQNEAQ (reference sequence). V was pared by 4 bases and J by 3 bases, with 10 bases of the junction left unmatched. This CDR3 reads CASSSSRASGNYEQYF. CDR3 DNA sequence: TGTGCCAGCAGCTCTAGCAGGGCTAGCGGGAACTACGAGCAGTACTTC.

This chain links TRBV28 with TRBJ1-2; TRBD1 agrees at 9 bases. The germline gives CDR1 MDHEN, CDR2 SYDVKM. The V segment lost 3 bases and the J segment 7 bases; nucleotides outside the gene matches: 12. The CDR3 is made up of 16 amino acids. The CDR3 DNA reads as TGTGCCAGCAGTTTCCGCAGCACAGGGGGCATAGGTGGCTACACCTTC. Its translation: CASSFRSTGGIGGYTF.

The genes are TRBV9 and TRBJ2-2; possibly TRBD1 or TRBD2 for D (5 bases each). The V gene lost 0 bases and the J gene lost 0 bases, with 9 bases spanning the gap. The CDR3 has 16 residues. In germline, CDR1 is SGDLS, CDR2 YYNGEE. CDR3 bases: TGTGCCAGCAGCGTAGAGGGGACGGCGAACACCGGGGAGCTGTTTTTT. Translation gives CASSVEGTANTGELFF.